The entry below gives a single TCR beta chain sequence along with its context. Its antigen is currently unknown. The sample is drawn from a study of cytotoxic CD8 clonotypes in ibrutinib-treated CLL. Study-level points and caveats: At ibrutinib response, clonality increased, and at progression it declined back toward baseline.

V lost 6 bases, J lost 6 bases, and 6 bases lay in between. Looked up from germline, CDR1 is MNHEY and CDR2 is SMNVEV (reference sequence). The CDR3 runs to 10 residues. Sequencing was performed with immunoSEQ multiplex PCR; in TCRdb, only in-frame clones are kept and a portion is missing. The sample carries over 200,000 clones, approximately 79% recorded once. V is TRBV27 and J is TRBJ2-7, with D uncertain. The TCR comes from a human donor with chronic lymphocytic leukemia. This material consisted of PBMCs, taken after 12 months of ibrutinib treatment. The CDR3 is CASRPTEQYF. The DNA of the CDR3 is TGTGCCAGCAGGCCTACCGAGCAGTACTTC.